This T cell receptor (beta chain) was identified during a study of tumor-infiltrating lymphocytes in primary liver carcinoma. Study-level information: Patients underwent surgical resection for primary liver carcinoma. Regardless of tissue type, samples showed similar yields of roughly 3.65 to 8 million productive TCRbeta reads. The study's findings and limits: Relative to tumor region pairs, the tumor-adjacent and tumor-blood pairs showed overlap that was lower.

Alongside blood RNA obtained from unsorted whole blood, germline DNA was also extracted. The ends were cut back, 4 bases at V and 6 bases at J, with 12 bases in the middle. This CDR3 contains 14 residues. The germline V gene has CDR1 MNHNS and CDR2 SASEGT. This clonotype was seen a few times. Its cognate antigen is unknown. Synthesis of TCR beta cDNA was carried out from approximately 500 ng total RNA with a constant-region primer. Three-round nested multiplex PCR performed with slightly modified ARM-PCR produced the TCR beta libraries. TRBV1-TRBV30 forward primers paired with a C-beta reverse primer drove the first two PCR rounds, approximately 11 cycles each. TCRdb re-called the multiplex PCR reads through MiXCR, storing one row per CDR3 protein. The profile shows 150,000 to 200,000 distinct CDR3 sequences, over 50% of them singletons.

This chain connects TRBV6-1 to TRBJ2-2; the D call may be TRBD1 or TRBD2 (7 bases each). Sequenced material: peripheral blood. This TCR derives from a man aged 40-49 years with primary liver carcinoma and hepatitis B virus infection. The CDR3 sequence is CASSGQGGAGELFF. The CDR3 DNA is TGTGCCAGCAGTGGGCAGGGGGGGGCCGGGGAGCTGTTTTTT.